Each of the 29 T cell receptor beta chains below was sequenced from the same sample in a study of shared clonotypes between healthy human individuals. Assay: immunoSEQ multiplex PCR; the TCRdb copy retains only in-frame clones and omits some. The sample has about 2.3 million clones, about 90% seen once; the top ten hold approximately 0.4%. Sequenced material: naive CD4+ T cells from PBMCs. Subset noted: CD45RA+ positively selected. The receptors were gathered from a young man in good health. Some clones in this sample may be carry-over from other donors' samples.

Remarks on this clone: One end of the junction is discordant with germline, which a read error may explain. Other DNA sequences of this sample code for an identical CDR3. The CDR3 DNA follows: TGTGCCAGCAGTGGGTCTGGGCACGCCTGGCAGTACTTT. Its protein product is CASSGSGHAWQYF. The J gene is TRBJ2-7, the V gene TRBV6-1; D not resolved. Per the germline V gene, CDR1 is MNHNS and CDR2 is SASEGT. CDR3 size: 13 residues.

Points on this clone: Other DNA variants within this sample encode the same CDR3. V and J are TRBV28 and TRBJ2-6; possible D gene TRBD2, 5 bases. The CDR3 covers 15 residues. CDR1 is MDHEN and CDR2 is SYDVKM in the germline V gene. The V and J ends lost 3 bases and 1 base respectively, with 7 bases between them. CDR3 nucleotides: TGTGCCAGCAGTTTTGGAGGATCTGGGGCCAACGTCCTGACTTTC. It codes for CASSFGGSGANVLTF.

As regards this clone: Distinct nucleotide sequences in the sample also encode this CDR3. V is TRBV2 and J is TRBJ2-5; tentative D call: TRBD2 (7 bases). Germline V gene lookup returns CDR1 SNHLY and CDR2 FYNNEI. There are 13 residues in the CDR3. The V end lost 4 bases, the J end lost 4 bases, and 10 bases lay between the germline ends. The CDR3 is CASSGGGGETQYF. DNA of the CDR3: TGTGCCAGCAGTGGAGGGGGGGGAGAGACCCAGTACTTC. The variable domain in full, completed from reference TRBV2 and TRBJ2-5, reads EPEVTQTPSHQVTQMGQEVILRCVPISNHLYFYWYRQILGQKVEFLVSFYNNEISEKSEIFDDQFSVERPDGSNFTLKIRSTKLEDSAMYFCASSGGGGETQYFGPGTRLLVL.

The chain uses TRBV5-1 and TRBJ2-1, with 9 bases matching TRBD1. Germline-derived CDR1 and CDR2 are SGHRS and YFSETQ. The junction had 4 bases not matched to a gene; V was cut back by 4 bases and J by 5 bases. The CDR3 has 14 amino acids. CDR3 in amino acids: CASSPGQGHNEQFF. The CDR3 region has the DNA TGCGCCAGCAGCCCAGGACAGGGGCACAATGAGCAGTTCTTC.

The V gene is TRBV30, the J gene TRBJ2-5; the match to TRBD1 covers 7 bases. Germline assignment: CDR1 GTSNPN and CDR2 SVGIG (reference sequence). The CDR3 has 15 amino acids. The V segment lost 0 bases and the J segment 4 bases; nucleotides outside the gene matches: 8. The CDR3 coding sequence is TGTGCCTGGAGTGTATTAGGGGGCGCGGGAGAGACCCAGTACTTC. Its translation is CAWSVLGGAGETQYF. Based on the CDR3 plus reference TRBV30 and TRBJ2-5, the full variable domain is SQTIHQWPATLVQPVGSPLSLECTVEGTSNPNLYWYRQAAGRGLQLLFYSVGIGQISSEVPQNLSASRPQDRQFILSSKKLLLSDSGFYLCAWSVLGGAGETQYFGPGTRLLVL.

CDR3 DNA sequence: TGTGCCAGCAGTGAAGCGGGGGGAGGTAGACCAGATACGCAGTATTTT. It specifies CASSEAGGGRPDTQYF. The J gene is TRBJ2-3, the V gene TRBV6-1; D is perhaps TRBD2 (6 bases). Trimming stripped 0 bases from V and 4 bases from J, with 14 bases between. CDR1 MNHNS and CDR2 SASEGT come from the germline V gene. This CDR3 is 16 amino acids long.

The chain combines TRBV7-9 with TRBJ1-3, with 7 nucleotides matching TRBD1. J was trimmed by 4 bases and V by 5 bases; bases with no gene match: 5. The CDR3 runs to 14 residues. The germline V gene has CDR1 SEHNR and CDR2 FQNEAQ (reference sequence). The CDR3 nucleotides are TGTGCCAGCAGCCCCCGGGACAGAGGAAACACCATATATTTT. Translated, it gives CASSPRDRGNTIYF.

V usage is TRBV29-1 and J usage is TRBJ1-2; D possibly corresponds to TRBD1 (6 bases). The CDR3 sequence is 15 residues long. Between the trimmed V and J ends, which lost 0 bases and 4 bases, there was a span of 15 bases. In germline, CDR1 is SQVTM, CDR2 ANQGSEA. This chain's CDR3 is CSVEDPQGSGYGYTF. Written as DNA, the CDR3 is TGCAGCGTTGAAGATCCGCAGGGGAGTGGCTATGGCTACACCTTC.

CDR3 residues: CASSVGQDAHEQYF. In nucleotides, the CDR3 is TGTGCCAGCAGTGTGGGACAGGACGCCCACGAGCAGTACTTC. The rearrangement joins TRBV2 to TRBJ2-7; 8 positions match TRBD1. V shed 4 bases and J 5 bases; nucleotides not matched to a gene: 7. The CDR3 runs to 14 residues. The V gene's germline CDR1 is SNHLY and CDR2 FYNNEI.

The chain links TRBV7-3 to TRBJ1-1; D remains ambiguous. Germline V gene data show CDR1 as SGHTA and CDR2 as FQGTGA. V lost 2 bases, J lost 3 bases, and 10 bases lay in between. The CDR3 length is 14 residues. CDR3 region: CASSLRPDYTEAFF. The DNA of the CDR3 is TGTGCCAGCAGCTTACGGCCTGACTACACTGAAGCTTTCTTT.

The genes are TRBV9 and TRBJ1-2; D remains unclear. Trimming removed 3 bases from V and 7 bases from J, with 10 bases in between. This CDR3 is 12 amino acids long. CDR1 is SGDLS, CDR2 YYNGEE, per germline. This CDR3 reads CASSALRLGYTF. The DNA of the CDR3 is TGTGCCAGCAGCGCCCTGAGACTTGGCTACACCTTC. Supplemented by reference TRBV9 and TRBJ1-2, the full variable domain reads DSGVTQTPKHLITATGQRVTLRCSPRSGDLSVYWYQQSLDQGLQFLIQYYNGEERAKGNILERFSAQQFPDLHSELNLSSLELGDSALYFCASSALRLGYTFGSGTRLTVV.

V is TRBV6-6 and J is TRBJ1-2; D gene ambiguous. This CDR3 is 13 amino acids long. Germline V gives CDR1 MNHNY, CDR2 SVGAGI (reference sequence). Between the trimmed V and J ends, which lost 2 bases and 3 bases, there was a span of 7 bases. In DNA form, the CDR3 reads TGTGCCAGCAGTTACCGACGGGACTATGGCTACACCTTC. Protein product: CASSYRRDYGYTF.

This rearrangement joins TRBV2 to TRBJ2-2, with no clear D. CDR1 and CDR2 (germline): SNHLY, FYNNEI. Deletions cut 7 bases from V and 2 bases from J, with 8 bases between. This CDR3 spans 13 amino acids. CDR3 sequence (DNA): TGTGCCAGCAATGGGGTAAACACCGGGGAGCTGTTTTTT. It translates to CASNGVNTGELFF.

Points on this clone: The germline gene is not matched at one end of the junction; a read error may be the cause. CDR3 in amino acids: CASNLVQETQYF. The CDR3 coding sequence is TGTGCCAGCAACTTGGTCCAAGAGACCCAGTACTTC. This chain links TRBV5-5 with TRBJ2-5; D remains unclear. Germline V gene data show CDR1 as SGHKS and CDR2 as YYEKEE (reference sequence). CDR3 length: 12 residues.

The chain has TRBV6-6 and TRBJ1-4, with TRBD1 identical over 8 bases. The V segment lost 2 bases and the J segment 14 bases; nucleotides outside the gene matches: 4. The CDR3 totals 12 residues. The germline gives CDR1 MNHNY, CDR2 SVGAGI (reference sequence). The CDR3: CASSYTDRALFF. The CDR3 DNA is TGTGCCAGCAGTTACACGGACAGGGCGCTGTTTTTT.

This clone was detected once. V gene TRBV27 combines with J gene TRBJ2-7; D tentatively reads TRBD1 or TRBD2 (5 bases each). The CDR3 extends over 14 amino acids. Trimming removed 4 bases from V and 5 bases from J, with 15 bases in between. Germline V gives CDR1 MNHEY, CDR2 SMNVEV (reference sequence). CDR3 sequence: CASSSPGPRDEQYF. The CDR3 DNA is TGTGCCAGCAGTTCGCCGGGACCTCGGGACGAGCAGTACTTC.

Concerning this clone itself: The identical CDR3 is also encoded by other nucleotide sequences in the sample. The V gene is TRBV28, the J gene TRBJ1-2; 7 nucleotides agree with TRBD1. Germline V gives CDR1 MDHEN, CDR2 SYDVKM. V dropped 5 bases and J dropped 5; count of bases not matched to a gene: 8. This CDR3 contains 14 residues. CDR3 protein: CASSVPGTDYGYTF. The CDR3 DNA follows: TGTGCCAGCAGTGTACCCGGGACAGATTATGGCTACACCTTC.

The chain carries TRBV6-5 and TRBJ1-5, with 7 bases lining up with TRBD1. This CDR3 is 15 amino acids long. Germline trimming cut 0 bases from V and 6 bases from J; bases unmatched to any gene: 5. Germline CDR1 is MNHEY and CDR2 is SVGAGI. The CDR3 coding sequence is TGTGCCAGCAGTTACTCCACAGGGGAGGGTCAGCCCCAGCATTTT. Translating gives CASSYSTGEGQPQHF.

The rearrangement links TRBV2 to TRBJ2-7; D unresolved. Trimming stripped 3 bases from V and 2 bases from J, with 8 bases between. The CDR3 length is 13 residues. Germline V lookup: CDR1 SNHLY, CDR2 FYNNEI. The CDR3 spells CASSDITPYEQYF. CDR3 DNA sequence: TGTGCCAGCAGTGACATTACGCCCTACGAGCAGTACTTC.

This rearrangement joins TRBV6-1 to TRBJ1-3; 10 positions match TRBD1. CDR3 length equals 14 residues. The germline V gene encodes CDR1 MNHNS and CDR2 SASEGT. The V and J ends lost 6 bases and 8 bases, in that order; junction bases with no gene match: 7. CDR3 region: CASSLRTGGDTIYF. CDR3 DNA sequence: TGTGCCAGCAGCTTGCGGACAGGGGGGGACACCATATATTTT.

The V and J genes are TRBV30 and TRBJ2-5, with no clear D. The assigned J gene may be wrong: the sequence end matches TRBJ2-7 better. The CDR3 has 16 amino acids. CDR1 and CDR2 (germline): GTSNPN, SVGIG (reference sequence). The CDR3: CAWSVQRANGRVEQYF. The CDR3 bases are TGTGCCTGGAGTGTACAAAGGGCGAACGGCCGGGTCGAGCAGTACTTC.

The CDR3 DNA sequence: TGTGCCAGCAGCTTAAGCGGGGCGAACACCGGGGAGCTGTTTTTT. Translation gives CASSLSGANTGELFF. The rearrangement links TRBV7-3 to TRBJ2-2; tentative D call: TRBD2 (6 bases). The V end was cut by 1 base, the J end by 0 bases, with 6 bases between. This CDR3 is 15 amino acids long. CDR1 SGHTA and CDR2 FQGTGA come from the germline V gene. Drawing the rest from reference TRBV7-3 and TRBJ2-2, the complete variable domain is GAGVSQTPSNKVTEKGKYVELRCDPISGHTALYWYRQSLGQGPEFLIYFQGTGAADDSGLPNDRFFAVRPEGSVSTLKIQRTERGDSAVYLCASSLSGANTGELFFGEGSRLTVL.

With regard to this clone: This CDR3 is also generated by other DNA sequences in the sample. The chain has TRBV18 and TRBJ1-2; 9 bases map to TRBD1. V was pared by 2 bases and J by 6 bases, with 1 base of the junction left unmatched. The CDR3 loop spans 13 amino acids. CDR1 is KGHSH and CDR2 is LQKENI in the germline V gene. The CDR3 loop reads CASSPGTGNGYTF. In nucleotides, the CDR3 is TGTGCCAGCTCACCAGGGACAGGGAATGGCTACACCTTC.

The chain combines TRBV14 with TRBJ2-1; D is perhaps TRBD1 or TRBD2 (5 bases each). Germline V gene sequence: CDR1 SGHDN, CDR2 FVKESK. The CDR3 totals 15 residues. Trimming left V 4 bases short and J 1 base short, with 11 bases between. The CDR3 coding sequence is TGTGCCAGCAGCCCTCCGTGGGGGTCCTACAATGAGCAGTTCTTC. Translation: CASSPPWGSYNEQFF.

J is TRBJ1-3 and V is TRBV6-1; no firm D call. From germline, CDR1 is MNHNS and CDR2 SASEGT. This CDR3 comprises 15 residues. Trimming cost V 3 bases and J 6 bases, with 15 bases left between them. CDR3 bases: TGTGCCAGCAGTGATCGGTATAATATCCCAAACACCATATATTTT. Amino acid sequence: CASSDRYNIPNTIYF.

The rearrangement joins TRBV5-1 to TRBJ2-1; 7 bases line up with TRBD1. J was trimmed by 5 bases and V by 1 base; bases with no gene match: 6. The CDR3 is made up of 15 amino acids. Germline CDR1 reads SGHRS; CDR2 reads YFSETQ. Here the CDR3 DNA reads TGCGCCAGCAGCTTGTTGCCGACAGGGAACAATGAGCAGTTCTTC. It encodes CASSLLPTGNNEQFF.

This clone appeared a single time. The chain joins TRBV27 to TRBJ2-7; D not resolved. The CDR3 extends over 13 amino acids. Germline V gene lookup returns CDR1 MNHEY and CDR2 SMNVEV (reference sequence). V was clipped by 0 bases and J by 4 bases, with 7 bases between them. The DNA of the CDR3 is TGTGCCAGCAGTTTATCCCGTAGATACGAGCAGTACTTC. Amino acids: CASSLSRRYEQYF.

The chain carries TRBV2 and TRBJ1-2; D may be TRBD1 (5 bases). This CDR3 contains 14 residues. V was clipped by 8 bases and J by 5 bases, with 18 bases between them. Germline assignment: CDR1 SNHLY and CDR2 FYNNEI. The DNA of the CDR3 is TGTGCCAGCCTCCCGGGGGGTTCTGGGTATGGCTACACCTTC. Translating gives CASLPGGSGYGYTF. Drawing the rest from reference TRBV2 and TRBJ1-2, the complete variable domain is EPEVTQTPSHQVTQMGQEVILRCVPISNHLYFYWYRQILGQKVEFLVSFYNNEISEKSEIFDDQFSVERPDGSNFTLKIRSTKLEDSAMYFCASLPGGSGYGYTFGSGTRLTVV.

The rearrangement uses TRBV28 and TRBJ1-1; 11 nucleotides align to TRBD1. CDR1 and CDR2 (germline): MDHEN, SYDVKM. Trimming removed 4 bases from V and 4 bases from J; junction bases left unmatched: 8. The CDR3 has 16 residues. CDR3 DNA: TGTGCCAGCAGTTACCGGACAGGGGGCTTGCCCACTGAAGCTTTCTTT. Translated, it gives CASSYRTGGLPTEAFF.